Detailed here is one TCR beta chain. The protocol was immunoSEQ multiplex PCR, while the TCRdb copy is restricted to in-frame clones and leaves out a portion. This table has about 140,000 clones, roughly 83% appearing once. Everyone who took part was about 18 to 90 years old, and they came from about 23 US areas. The CDR3 has 14 residues. Germline CDR1 and CDR2: MNHEY and SVGAGI. V trimming: 5 bases; J trimming: 3 bases; junction bases outside the gene matches: 5. These data belong to a study of blood T cell repertoires in COVID-19. Across the whole study: From T cells, B-cell-depleted T cells, or PBMCs came the material, which was cDNA or gDNA.

This chain uses TRBV6-5 with TRBJ2-7; TRBD2 matches at 9 bases. The sequence derives from a man in his forties with acute COVID-19. The sequenced sample was PBMCs or T cells enriched from blood (not recorded which). In DNA form, the CDR3 reads TGTGCCAGCAGTCGAGGGACTAGCAGCTACGAGCAGTACTTC. This sequence encodes CASSRGTSSYEQYF.